The source of this T cell receptor (beta chain) is a study of spatial heterogeneity in lung cancer. Overall study: An average of more than ten raw reads was observed per unique TCR and UMI combination.

Every TCR cDNA molecule bore a unique molecular identifier. TCRdb used MiXCR to reprocess the 5' RACE reads, holding one entry per CDR3 protein. The sample contains about 8,000 distinct CDR3 sequences, around 15% of which appear only once. Time point described: sample taken at primary tumor resection. Whole RNA was taken from tumor, nontumor lung or frozen PBMC; it was then sequenced unsorted. CDR1 and CDR2 from the germline V gene are SGHDT and YYEEEE. Trimming shortened V by 2 bases and J by 2 bases, and 8 bases separated the two germline ends. The CDR3 extends over 14 amino acids. The sequencing used normal lung tissue next to the tumor, collected at surgery. The sequence derives from a male donor with early-stage non-small cell lung cancer. V gene TRBV5-6 combines with J gene TRBJ1-5; D possibly corresponds to TRBD1 (5 bases). For the CDR3, the DNA is TGTGCCAGCAGCTTCGGGACCGGCAATCAGCCCCAGCATTTT. Residues: CASSFGTGNQPQHF.